What follows describes a single TCR beta chain. The antigen is undetermined. The authors split each subset's genomic DNA evenly across several immunoSEQ plates. The table came from immunoSEQ multiplex PCR; TCRdb's copy has only in-frame clones and leaves some out. The repertoire consists of hundreds of thousands of clones, with 97% occurring once and the leading ten covering around 0.057%. This specimen comes from a study of shared clonotypes between healthy human individuals. For the study at large: CD4 naive cells filled three plates per donor, CD4 memory three, CD8 naive two and CD8 memory one. Study-wide results and limits: Memory subsets generally showed lower estimated richness than naive subsets. Non-shared clonotypes had lower generation probabilities than clonotypes shared by all four sorted-subset donors.

The V gene's germline CDR1 is PRHDT and CDR2 FYEKMQ (reference sequence). This CDR3 has 15 amino acids. The V and J ends lost 2 bases and 3 bases, in that order; junction bases with no gene match: 2. The TCR was taken from a woman in her thirties in good health. Sequenced sample: naive CD4+ T cells sorted from blood. The subset is: CD45RA+ positively selected. This sequence joins TRBV13 and TRBJ2-3, with TRBD1 identical over 10 bases. CDR3 amino acids: CASSLRGQGTDTQYF. CDR3 coding DNA: TGTGCCAGCAGCTTAAGGGGACAGGGGACAGATACGCAGTATTTT.